Each of the 26 T cell receptor beta chains below was sequenced from the same sample in a study of beta chain features in type 1 diabetes. Antigens of these TCRs are unknown. General study results and limits: TCRB CDR3 length was moderately but significantly reduced in all four CD4+ subsets of Type 1 diabetes patients.

The whole isolated RNA underwent reverse transcription, so sequencing captured expressed TCRB transcripts. Profiling relied on immunoSEQ multiplex PCR, and the TCRdb table lists in-frame clones only, not all of them. The table lists hundreds of thousands of clones, 13% of them singletons, with around 0.022% in the top ten. Sequenced input: naive CD4+ T cells from blood. These receptors were obtained from a man aged 18 to 30 with type 1 diabetes.

This clone showed up just a few times. V and J are TRBV7-9 and TRBJ2-1; maybe TRBD2 (5 bases). This CDR3 has 15 residues. Trimming shortened V by 0 bases and J by 5 bases, and 11 bases separated the two germline ends. Germline CDR1 and CDR2: SEHNR and FQNEAQ (reference sequence). CDR3 bases: TGTGCCAGCAGCTTAGCGCGGGCTACCAACAATGAGCAGTTCTTC. Translation: CASSLARATNNEQFF.

This clone was counted between two and nine times. The rearrangement joins TRBV6-5 to TRBJ2-4; D is perhaps TRBD2 (5 bases). The length of the CDR3 is 14 residues. V was clipped by 2 bases and J by 2 bases, with 7 bases between them. In germline, CDR1 is MNHEY, CDR2 SVGAGI. CDR3 DNA sequence: TGTGCCAGCAGTTACGAGGGAACCAAAAACATTCAGTACTTC. Its protein is CASSYEGTKNIQYF.

V and J are TRBV2 and TRBJ1-1; tentatively, D is TRBD1 (5 bases). Germline CDR1 and CDR2: SNHLY and FYNNEI. The CDR3 sequence is 13 residues long. The ends were cut back, 6 bases at V and 10 bases at J, with 18 bases in the middle. The CDR3 DNA sequence: TGTGCCAGCAGCGGGGGTAGGGAAGGTAGAGCTTTCTTT. It is translated as CASSGGREGRAFF. The whole variable domain, filled in from reference TRBV2 and TRBJ1-1, reads EPEVTQTPSHQVTQMGQEVILRCVPISNHLYFYWYRQILGQKVEFLVSFYNNEISEKSEIFDDQFSVERPDGSNFTLKIRSTKLEDSAMYFCASSGGREGRAFFGQGTRLTVV.

The chain employs TRBV28 and TRBJ2-2; TRBD1 or TRBD2 may be the D gene (5 bases each). V was pared by 7 bases and J by 6 bases, with 15 bases between. This CDR3 comprises 14 residues. Per germline, CDR1 MDHEN and CDR2 SYDVKM. DNA for the CDR3: TGTGCCAGCACCTGGGGCGGGTCGGCCGGGGAGCTGTTTTTT. Its protein is CASTWGGSAGELFF.

With respect to this clone: The sample carries other DNA sequences with the same CDR3. This chain uses TRBV7-9 with TRBJ1-3; D uncertain. The ends were cut back, 1 base at V and 2 bases at J, with 6 bases in the middle. Germline-derived CDR1 and CDR2 are SEHNR and FQNEAQ (reference sequence). The CDR3 is 14 residues long. The CDR3 sequence: CASSLGTAGNTIYF. The CDR3 DNA follows: TGTGCCAGCAGCTTAGGTACAGCTGGAAACACCATATATTTT.

V usage is TRBV6-5 and J usage is TRBJ2-5, with unresolved D. Trimming took off 8 bases at V and 4 bases at J, with 8 bases between the two ends. The CDR3 consists of 11 residues. The germline CDR1 and CDR2 sequences are MNHEY and SVGAGI. The CDR3 DNA follows: TGTGCCAGCCTCAGAGGAGAGACCCAGTACTTC. This sequence encodes CASLRGETQYF.

The V call is TRBV21-1, the J call TRBJ2-5. Gene TRBJ2-7 matches the end of the DNA better, so the J call may be wrong. TRBV21-1 is deemed a pseudogene. The length of the CDR3 is 14 residues. The DNA of the CDR3 is TGTGCCAGCAGCAAAGAGGGACGTGCCTACGAGCAGTACTTC. Its translation is CASSKEGRAYEQYF.

This clone was found a few times. Other DNA sequences in this specimen translate into the identical CDR3. The chain is built from TRBV5-4 and TRBJ1-5, with D perhaps matching TRBD1 (5 bases). Germline-derived CDR1 and CDR2 are SGHNT and YYREEE (reference sequence). V lost 4 bases to trimming and J lost 4 bases, with 9 bases between them. CDR3 length equals 13 residues. As DNA, the CDR3 is TGTGCCAGCAGCCTAGACAGTAATCAGCCCCAGCATTTT. Protein: CASSLDSNQPQHF.

There are a few counts of this clone. J is TRBJ1-5 and V is TRBV6-1; TRBD1 might be the D (5 bases). CDR3 size: 14 residues. V lost 6 bases to trimming and J lost 0 bases, with 9 bases between them. CDR1 and CDR2 (germline): MNHNS, SASEGT. The CDR3 region has the DNA TGTGCCAGCAGAGGACACGGTAGCAATCAGCCCCAGCATTTT. Amino acids: CASRGHGSNQPQHF.

The rearrangement joins TRBV4-1 to TRBJ1-2, with 10 bases identical to TRBD1. Germline V CDR1 and CDR2: MGHRA, YSYEKL. This CDR3 has 15 residues. Unmatched junction bases numbered 10, after V lost 4 bases and J lost 8 bases. CDR3 nucleotide sequence: TGCGCCAGCAGCCCCCCAGGACAGGGGGTTTTAGGCTACACCTTC. It yields the protein CASSPPGQGVLGYTF.

The rearrangement links TRBV6-6 to TRBJ1-4; no clear D. The CDR3 consists of 12 residues. Trimming stripped 2 bases from V and 11 bases from J, with 9 bases between. Germline assignment: CDR1 MNHNY and CDR2 SVGAGI (reference sequence). The CDR3 is CASSYAVEKLFF. The DNA for the CDR3 is TGTGCCAGCAGTTACGCGGTCGAGAAACTGTTTTTT.

This clone has only a few counts. This same CDR3 is encoded by further DNA sequences in the sample. This sequence joins TRBV20-1 and TRBJ2-7; a possible D gene is TRBD1 (6 bases). The germline gives CDR1 DFQATT, CDR2 SNEGSKA (reference sequence). With 3 bases removed from V and 5 bases from J, the gap between germline ends came to 8 bases. The length of the CDR3 is 11 residues. The CDR3 loop reads CSASPGDEQYF. The CDR3 DNA sequence: TGCAGTGCTAGCCCAGGGGACGAGCAGTACTTC.

The gene calls are TRBV14 and TRBJ2-2; TRBD2 aligns across 7 bases. There are 18 residues in the CDR3. V lost 4 bases and J lost 1; bases outside the gene matches: 12. Germline V CDR1 and CDR2: SGHDN, FVKESK. CDR3 loop: CASSPRLAQDLNTGELFF. DNA of the CDR3: TGTGCCAGCAGCCCGCGACTAGCCCAGGACCTGAACACCGGGGAGCTGTTTTTT.

The rearrangement joins TRBV10-3 to TRBJ2-5; D remains unclear. Germline V gene lookup returns CDR1 ENHRY and CDR2 SYGVKD. V was shortened by 6 bases and J by 2 bases, with 7 bases between the two germline ends. The CDR3 is 12 amino acids. The CDR3 loop reads CAISTVQETQYF. Here the CDR3 DNA reads TGTGCCATCAGCACCGTACAAGAGACCCAGTACTTC.

This clone was counted only a few times. V usage is TRBV5-1 and J usage is TRBJ2-5; D is uncertain. The CDR3 is 13 amino acids. Germline V lookup: CDR1 SGHRS, CDR2 YFSETQ. V was pared by 0 bases and J by 5 bases, with 8 bases between. This CDR3 reads CASSLALPETQYF. The CDR3 DNA reads TGCGCCAGCAGCTTGGCTCTGCCGGAGACCCAGTACTTC.

This clone has just a few counts. V is TRBV9 and J is TRBJ2-1; no firm D call. The CDR3 totals 14 residues. Germline V gene lookup returns CDR1 SGDLS and CDR2 YYNGEE. Trimming took 3 bases from V and 4 from J, leaving 11 bases between them. The CDR3 loop is CASSAATYYNEQFF. Here the CDR3 DNA reads TGTGCCAGCAGCGCCGCAACTTATTACAATGAGCAGTTCTTC.

V is TRBV7-9 and J is TRBJ2-3; D may be TRBD1 (7 bases). The CDR3 has 16 amino acids. In germline, CDR1 is SEHNR, CDR2 FQNEAQ (reference sequence). V was trimmed by 5 bases and J by 0 bases, leaving 15 bases between them. CDR3 nucleotides: TGTGCCAGCAGCCCCTCCAGGGGGGATAGCACAGATACGCAGTATTTT. The encoded protein is CASSPSRGDSTDTQYF.

The table lists this clone with a few counts. The CDR3 here is CASIFQGGGNTGELFF. CDR3 coding DNA: TGTGCCAGTATCTTCCAGGGAGGTGGGAACACCGGGGAGCTGTTTTTT. This chain joins TRBV2 and TRBJ2-2, with a tentative D call TRBD2 (6 bases). Deletions cut 9 bases from V and 1 base from J, with 18 bases between. CDR3 length: 16 amino acids. Germline assignment: CDR1 SNHLY and CDR2 FYNNEI.

V gene TRBV10-2 combines with J gene TRBJ1-1; no reliable D call. Germline assignment: CDR1 WSHSY and CDR2 SAAADI. The V end was cut by 8 bases, the J end by 0 bases, with 10 bases between. The CDR3 totals 13 residues. CDR3 region: CASLRGLNTEAFF. In DNA, the CDR3 is TGCGCCAGCCTCCGCGGGTTGAACACTGAAGCTTTCTTT.

CDR3 DNA sequence: TGTGCCATAAACACGGGACTATCGGCCGAGCAGTACTTC. Amino acid sequence: CAINTGLSAEQYF. The V call is TRBV10-3, the J call TRBJ2-7, with TRBD2 identical over 7 bases. The CDR3 is 13 amino acids. From germline, CDR1 is ENHRY and CDR2 SYGVKD. V trimming: 9 bases; J trimming: 6 bases; junction bases outside the gene matches: 11.

V is TRBV25-1 and J is TRBJ2-3; D may be TRBD2 (5 bases). This CDR3 has 13 amino acids. Germline V lookup: CDR1 MGHDK, CDR2 SYGVNS. The ends were cut back, 4 bases at V and 7 bases at J, with 12 bases in the middle. This CDR3 is CASSAPAAYTQYF. The CDR3 region has the DNA TGTGCCAGCAGTGCACCAGCGGCCTATACGCAGTATTTT. Full variable domain (rest looked up from reference TRBV25-1 and TRBJ2-3): EADIYQTPRYLVIGTGKKITLECSQTMGHDKMYWYQQDPGMELHLIHYSYGVNSTEKGDLSSESTVSRIRTEHFPLTLESARPSHTSQYLCASSAPAAYTQYFGPGTRLTVL.

This clone was seen a few times. The identical CDR3 is also encoded by other nucleotide sequences in the sample. This chain links TRBV30 with TRBJ1-5; D remains unclear. The CDR3 spans 13 residues. V shed 0 bases and J shed 5 bases, with 8 bases lying between them. Germline values: CDR1 GTSNPN, CDR2 SVGIG (reference sequence). In DNA form, the CDR3 reads TGTGCCTGGAGTGTGGGTGGTGATCAGCCCCAGCATTTT. It yields the protein CAWSVGGDQPQHF. Complete variable domain (other parts from reference TRBV30 and TRBJ1-5): SQTIHQWPATLVQPVGSPLSLECTVEGTSNPNLYWYRQAAGRGLQLLFYSVGIGQISSEVPQNLSASRPQDRQFILSSKKLLLSDSGFYLCAWSVGGDQPQHFGDGTRLSIL.

This clone was detected only a few times. This sequence joins TRBV4-2 and TRBJ2-5; 9 nucleotides agree with TRBD2. With 5 bases clipped from V and 3 bases from J, the junction kept 4 bases outside the gene matches. Germline CDR1 LGHNA, CDR2 YNFKEQ. This CDR3 comprises 14 residues. CDR3 bases: TGTGCCAGCAGCTTGACTAGCGGTGAAGAGACCCAGTACTTC. It is translated as CASSLTSGEETQYF.

This clone has just a few counts. J is TRBJ1-5 and V is TRBV18; D not certain. Trimming cost V 0 bases and J 4 bases, with 13 bases left between them. This CDR3 has 16 amino acids. Germline V CDR1 and CDR2: KGHSH, LQKENI. The CDR3 protein is CASSPPTASLNQPQHF. The CDR3 nucleotides read TGTGCCAGCTCACCACCTACAGCCTCTCTTAATCAGCCCCAGCATTTT.

This chain joins TRBV5-6 and TRBJ2-7, with TRBD2 as a possible D gene (5 bases). This CDR3 has 14 amino acids. Germline CDR1 is SGHDT and CDR2 is YYEEEE. V was cut by 1 base and J by 0 bases, with 8 bases left in between. Here the CDR3 reads CASSLWRSSYEQYF. The DNA for the CDR3 is TGTGCCAGCAGCTTGTGGAGGAGCTCCTACGAGCAGTACTTC.

This clone was observed a handful of times. The genes are TRBV29-1 and TRBJ2-1; perhaps D is TRBD1 or TRBD2 (6 bases each). Germline CDR1 is SQVTM and CDR2 is ANQGSEA. Trimming removed 1 base at V and 6 bases at J, with 16 bases between. CDR3 size: 15 residues. The CDR3 spells CSVEGPGGGGNEQFF. Here the CDR3 DNA reads TGCAGCGTTGAAGGTCCTGGAGGGGGAGGCAATGAGCAGTTCTTC.